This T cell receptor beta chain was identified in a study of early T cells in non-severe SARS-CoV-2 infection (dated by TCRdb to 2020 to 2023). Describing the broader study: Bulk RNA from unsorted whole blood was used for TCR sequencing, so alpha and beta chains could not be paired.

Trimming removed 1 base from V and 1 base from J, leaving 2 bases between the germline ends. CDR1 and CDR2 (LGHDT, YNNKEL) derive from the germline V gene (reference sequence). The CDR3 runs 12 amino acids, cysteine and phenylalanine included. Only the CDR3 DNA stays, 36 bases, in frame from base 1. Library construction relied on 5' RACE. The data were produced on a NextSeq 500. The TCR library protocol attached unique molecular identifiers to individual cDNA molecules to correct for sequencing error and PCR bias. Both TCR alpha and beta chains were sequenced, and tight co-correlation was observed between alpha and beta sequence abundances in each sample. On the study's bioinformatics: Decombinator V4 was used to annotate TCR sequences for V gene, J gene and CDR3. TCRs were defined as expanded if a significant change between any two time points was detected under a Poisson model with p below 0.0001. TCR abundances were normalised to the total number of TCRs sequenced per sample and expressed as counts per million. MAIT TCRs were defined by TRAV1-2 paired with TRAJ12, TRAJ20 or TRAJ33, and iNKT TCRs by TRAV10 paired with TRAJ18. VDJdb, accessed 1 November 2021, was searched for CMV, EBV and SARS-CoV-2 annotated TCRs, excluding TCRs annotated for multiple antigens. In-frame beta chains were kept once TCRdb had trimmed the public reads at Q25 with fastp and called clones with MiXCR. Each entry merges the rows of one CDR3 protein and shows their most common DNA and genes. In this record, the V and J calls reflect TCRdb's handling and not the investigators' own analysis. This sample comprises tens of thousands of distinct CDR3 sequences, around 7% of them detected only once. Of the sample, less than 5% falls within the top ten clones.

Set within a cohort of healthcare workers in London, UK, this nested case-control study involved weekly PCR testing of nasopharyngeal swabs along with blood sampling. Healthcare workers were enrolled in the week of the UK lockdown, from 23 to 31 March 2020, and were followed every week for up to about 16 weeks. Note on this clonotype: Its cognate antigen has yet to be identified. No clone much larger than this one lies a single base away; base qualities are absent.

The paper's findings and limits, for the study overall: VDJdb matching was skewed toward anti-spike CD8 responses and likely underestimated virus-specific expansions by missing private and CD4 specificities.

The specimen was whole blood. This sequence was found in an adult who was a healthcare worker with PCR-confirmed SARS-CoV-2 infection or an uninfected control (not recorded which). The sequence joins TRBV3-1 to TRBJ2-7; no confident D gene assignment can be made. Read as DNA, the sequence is TGTGCCAGCAGCCAAGTGTCCTACGAGCAGTACTTC. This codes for CASSQVSYEQYF.